The 18 T cell receptor beta chains reported below all come from one sample, sequenced in a study of glioma-infiltrating T cells. The iRepertoire nested amplicon-rescue multiplex PCR amplified TCR alpha and beta CDR3s from RNA. TCRdb re-called the multiplex PCR reads through MiXCR, storing one row per CDR3 protein. The table has under 200,000 distinct CDR3 sequences, roughly two fifths seen once. Material for sequencing was glioma tissue, nonneoplastic brain tissue, or PBMCs (not recorded which). The receptors originated from a human donor with low-grade glioma or glioblastoma, undergoing nonglioma brain surgery, or in good health (not recorded which).

CDR3 nucleotides: TGTGCCAGCAGCCCCCAGGACGGAATCTATGGCTACACCTTC. Translation gives CASSPQDGIYGYTF. The chain carries TRBV14 and TRBJ1-2, with no clear D. The CDR3 covers 14 residues. Trimming shortened V by 4 bases and J by 4 bases, and 13 bases separated the two germline ends. Germline V gene sequence: CDR1 SGHDN, CDR2 FVKESK.

This clonotype was found many times. V gene TRBV18 combines with J gene TRBJ1-1; unclear D gene. The germline gives CDR1 KGHSH, CDR2 LQKENI. The CDR3 length is 11 residues. Trimming removed 5 bases from V and 1 base from J, with 2 bases in between. CDR3 nucleotides: TGTGCCAGCTCAGCGAACACTGAAGCTTTCTTT. As protein: CASSANTEAFF.

This clonotype was seen at least ten times. This chain uses TRBV28 with TRBJ2-5; 11 positions agree with TRBD2. The CDR3 is made up of 16 amino acids. The V gene end was trimmed by 4 bases and the J gene end by 2 bases; junction bases not matched to a gene: 6. CDR1 and CDR2 from the germline V gene are MDHEN and SYDVKM. The CDR3 protein is CASSSGLADPQETQYF. The CDR3 nucleotides read TGTGCCAGCAGTTCGGGACTAGCGGATCCTCAAGAGACCCAGTACTTC.

Notes on this clonotype: A much bigger clone sits one base away, suggesting this may be a read error. The rearrangement links TRBV28 to TRBJ2-5; D possibly corresponds to TRBD2 (6 bases). The length of the CDR3 is 14 residues. Germline V gene sequence: CDR1 MDHEN, CDR2 SYDVKM. The V and J ends lost 2 bases and 7 bases respectively, with 14 bases between them. The DNA for the CDR3 is TGTGCCAGCAGTTTACCTGAGGGGCGGGGGACCCAGTACTTC. Encoded protein: CASSLPEGRGTQYF. The whole variable domain, filled in from reference TRBV28 and TRBJ2-5, reads DVKVTQSSRYLVKRTGEKVFLECVQDMDHENMFWYRQDPGLGLRLIYFSYDVKMKEKGDIPEGYSVSREKKERFSLILESASTNQTSMYLCASSLPEGRGTQYFGPGTRLLVL.

Details on this clonotype: A much larger clonotype is one base distant, so this may be a read error. This chain joins TRBV2 and TRBJ1-5; no definite D call. The germline V gene has CDR1 SNHLY and CDR2 FYNNEI. The CDR3 covers 12 residues. The V gene lost 4 bases and the J gene lost 15 bases, with 16 bases spanning the gap. The CDR3 is CASSVAVQSRHF. The CDR3 coding sequence is TGTGCCAGCAGTGTAGCCGTACAGTCCCGGCATTTT.

This clonotype was counted many times. CDR3 amino acids: CASKHQGVYEQYF. The CDR3 bases are TGTGCCAGCAAACACCAGGGGGTCTACGAGCAGTACTTC. The chain couples TRBV7-2 to TRBJ2-7, with 7 bases aligning to TRBD1. CDR3 length equals 13 residues. Germline CDR1 SGHTA, CDR2 FQGNSA. The ends lost 7 bases at V and 3 bases at J; junction bases unmatched: 6.

This chain uses TRBV5-1 with TRBJ2-3; the D gene is possibly TRBD1 (5 bases). The CDR3 totals 14 residues. Germline V gives CDR1 SGHRS, CDR2 YFSETQ. V was trimmed by 6 bases and J by 1 base, leaving 12 bases between them. The CDR3 DNA reads as TGCGCCAGCAAAGGGGCGTCTGGCACAGATACGCAGTATTTT. It specifies CASKGASGTDTQYF.

This clonotype showed up many times. The chain joins TRBV19 to TRBJ2-3; tentative D call: TRBD2 (6 bases). CDR3 length equals 16 residues. The V end was cut by 2 bases, the J end by 2 bases, with 14 bases between. Germline CDR1 and CDR2: LNHDA and SQIVND (reference sequence). The CDR3 loop reads CASSISPGLVTDTQYF. The CDR3 DNA reads as TGTGCCAGTAGTATATCTCCGGGACTCGTCACAGATACGCAGTATTTT.

In the case of this clonotype: A much larger clone lies a single base off, so this may be a read error. The chain carries TRBV20-1 and TRBJ2-7; the D gene is possibly TRBD1 (6 bases). Deletions cut 5 bases from V and 3 bases from J, with 26 bases between. Looked up from germline, CDR1 is DFQATT and CDR2 is SNEGSKA (reference sequence). The CDR3 consists of 17 residues. The CDR3 region is CSALSLQGQGILYEQYF. CDR3 sequence (DNA): TGCAGTGCTTTGAGCCTGCAAGGGCAGGGGATCCTCTACGAGCAGTACTTC.

This clonotype appeared many times. The chain links TRBV6-1 to TRBJ2-3; tentative D call: TRBD2 (5 bases). Deletions cut 10 bases from V and 5 bases from J, with 13 bases between. Per germline, CDR1 MNHNS and CDR2 SASEGT. The CDR3 has 12 residues. CDR3 residues: CATSRVGDTQYF. The CDR3 nucleotides read TGTGCCACCTCGCGGGTCGGAGATACGCAGTATTTT.

This clonotype came up many times. The chain couples TRBV25-1 to TRBJ1-1; no clear D. V gave up 2 bases and J gave up 1 base, with 5 bases separating them. Germline CDR1 MGHDK, CDR2 SYGVNS. This CDR3 has 13 residues. CDR3 sequence: CASSELENTEAFF. CDR3 nucleotides: TGTGCCAGCAGTGAACTTGAGAACACTGAAGCTTTCTTT.

This clonotype came up many times. The CDR3 bases are TGCAGTGCTTCCTCTGTAGGACATACTAACACTGAAGCTTTCTTT. Translation: CSASSVGHTNTEAFF. This rearrangement joins TRBV20-1 to TRBJ1-1; perhaps TRBD1 as D (5 bases). The CDR3 runs 15 residues. Germline V gene lookup returns CDR1 DFQATT and CDR2 SNEGSKA (reference sequence). Trimming took off 5 bases at V and 2 bases at J, with 18 bases between the two ends.

The sample holds one count of this clonotype. The chain uses TRBV19 and TRBJ2-7; D might be TRBD1 (6 bases). Looked up from germline, CDR1 is LNHDA and CDR2 is SQIVND (reference sequence). Trimming removed 3 bases from V and 2 bases from J, with 11 bases in between. This CDR3 region has 14 residues. The CDR3 DNA follows: TGTGCCAGTAGTATCGACAGGACAGCCTACGAGCAGTACTTC. This codes for CASSIDRTAYEQYF.

For this clonotype: Just one base apart from a much larger clone, this may be a read error. CDR3 in DNA: TGTGCCAGCAGCCTCGGGGGAGGGAAGTACTTC. Its protein product is CASSLGGGKYF. This chain connects TRBV7-2 to TRBJ2-7, with 7 bases matching TRBD2. Trimming at V came to 5 bases and at J to 11 bases, leaving 6 bases not matched to a gene. Germline V lookup: CDR1 SGHTA, CDR2 FQGNSA. The CDR3 has 11 amino acids. Full variable domain (remainder filled in from reference TRBV7-2 and TRBJ2-7): GAGVSQSPSNKVTEKGKDVELRCDPISGHTALYWYRQSLGQGLEFLIYFQGNSAPDKSGLPSDRFSAERTGGSVSTLTIQRTQQEDSAVYLCASSLGGGKYFGPGTRLTVT.

As to this clonotype: Just one base apart from a much larger clone, this may be a read error. CDR3 in DNA: TGTGCCATCAGTGTTAGCGGGAGGAACACCGGGGAGCTGTTTTTT. Translated: CAISVSGRNTGELFF. This sequence joins TRBV6-6 and TRBJ2-2, with TRBD2 matching 9 bases. The germline V gene has CDR1 MNHNY and CDR2 SVGAGI (reference sequence). This CDR3 contains 15 residues.

Ten or more counts support this clonotype. The J gene is TRBJ2-1, the V gene TRBV7-8, with 7 bases identical to TRBD1. The CDR3 has 15 amino acids. Per germline, CDR1 SGHVS and CDR2 FQNEAQ. V lost 5 bases, J lost 5 bases, and 9 bases stayed unmatched. This chain's CDR3 is CASSHRDSIDNEQFF. The CDR3, as DNA: TGTGCCAGCAGCCACCGGGACAGCATTGACAATGAGCAGTTCTTC.

V and J are TRBV10-2 and TRBJ2-3; the match to TRBD2 covers 9 bases. This CDR3 spans 15 amino acids. Per germline, CDR1 WSHSY and CDR2 SAAADI. Unmatched junction bases numbered 5, after V lost 4 bases and J lost 3 bases. This CDR3 reads CASSVAGEMTDTQYF. The CDR3 nucleotides read TGCGCCAGCAGTGTAGCGGGAGAGATGACAGATACGCAGTATTTT.

This clonotype was counted a few times. The V and J genes are TRBV5-1 and TRBJ2-7; 7 positions match TRBD1. From germline, CDR1 is SGHRS and CDR2 YFSETQ. The CDR3 totals 17 residues. V was pared by 1 base and J by 2 bases, with 12 bases of the junction left unmatched. CDR3 sequence reads: CASSLNTGPGGTYEQYF. In DNA, the CDR3 is TGCGCCAGCAGCTTGAATACGGGGCCAGGGGGAACCTACGAGCAGTACTTC.